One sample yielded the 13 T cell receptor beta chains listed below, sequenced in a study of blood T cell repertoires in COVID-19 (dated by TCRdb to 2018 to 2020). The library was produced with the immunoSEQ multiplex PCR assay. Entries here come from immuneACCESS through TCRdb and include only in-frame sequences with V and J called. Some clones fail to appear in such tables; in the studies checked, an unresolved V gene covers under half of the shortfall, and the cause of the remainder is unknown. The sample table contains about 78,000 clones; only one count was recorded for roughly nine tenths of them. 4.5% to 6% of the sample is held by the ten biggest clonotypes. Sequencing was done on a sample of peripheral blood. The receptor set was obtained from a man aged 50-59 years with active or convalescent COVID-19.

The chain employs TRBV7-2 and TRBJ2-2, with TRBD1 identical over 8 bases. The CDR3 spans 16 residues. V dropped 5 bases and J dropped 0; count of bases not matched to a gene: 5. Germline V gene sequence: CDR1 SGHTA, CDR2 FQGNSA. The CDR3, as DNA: TGTGCCAGCAGCCTTGGACAGGGTACGAACACCGGGGAGCTGTTTTTT. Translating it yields CASSLGQGTNTGELFF.

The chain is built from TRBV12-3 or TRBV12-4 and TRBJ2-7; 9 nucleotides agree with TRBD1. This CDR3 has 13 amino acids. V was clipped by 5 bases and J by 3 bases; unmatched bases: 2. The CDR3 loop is CASSPGQGYEQYF. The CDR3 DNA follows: TGTGCCAGCAGTCCGGGACAGGGCTACGAGCAGTACTTC.

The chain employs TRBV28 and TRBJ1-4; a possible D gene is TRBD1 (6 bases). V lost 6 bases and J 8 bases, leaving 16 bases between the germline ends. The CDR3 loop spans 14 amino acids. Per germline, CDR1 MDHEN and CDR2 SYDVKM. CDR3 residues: CASSSGGAEEKLFF. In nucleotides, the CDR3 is TGTGCCAGCAGCTCCGGGGGGGCCGAAGAAAAACTGTTTTTT.

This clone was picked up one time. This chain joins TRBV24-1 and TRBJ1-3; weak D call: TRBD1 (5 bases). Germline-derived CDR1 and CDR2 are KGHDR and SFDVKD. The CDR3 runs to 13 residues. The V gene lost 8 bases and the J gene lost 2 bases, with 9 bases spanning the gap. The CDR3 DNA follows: TGTGCCACCACACCAGGGCCTGGAAACACCATATATTTT. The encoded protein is CATTPGPGNTIYF.

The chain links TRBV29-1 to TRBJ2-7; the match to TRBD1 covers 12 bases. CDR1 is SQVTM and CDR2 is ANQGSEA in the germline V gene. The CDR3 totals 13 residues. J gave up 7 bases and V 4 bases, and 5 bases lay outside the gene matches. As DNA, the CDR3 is TGCAGCGTTGCGGGACAGGGGGCGCATGAGCAGTACTTC. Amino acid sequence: CSVAGQGAHEQYF.

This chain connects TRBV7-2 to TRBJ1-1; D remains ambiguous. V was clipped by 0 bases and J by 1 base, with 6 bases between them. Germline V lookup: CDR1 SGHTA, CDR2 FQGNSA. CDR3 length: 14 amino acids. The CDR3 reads CASSLAAANTEAFF. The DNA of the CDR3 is TGTGCCAGCAGCTTAGCAGCGGCGAACACTGAAGCTTTCTTT.

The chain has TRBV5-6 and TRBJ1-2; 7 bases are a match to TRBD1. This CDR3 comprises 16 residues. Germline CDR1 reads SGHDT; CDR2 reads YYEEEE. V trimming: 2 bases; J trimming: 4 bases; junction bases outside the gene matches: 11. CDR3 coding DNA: TGTGCCAGCAGCTTCTACAGGGGCGACCTAAGCTATGGCTACACCTTC. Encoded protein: CASSFYRGDLSYGYTF.

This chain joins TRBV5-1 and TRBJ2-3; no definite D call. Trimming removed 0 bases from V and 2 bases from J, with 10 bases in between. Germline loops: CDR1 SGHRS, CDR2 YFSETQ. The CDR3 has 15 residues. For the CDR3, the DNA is TGCGCCAGCAGCTTGGAAAGCCAGGTCACAGATACGCAGTATTTT. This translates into CASSLESQVTDTQYF.

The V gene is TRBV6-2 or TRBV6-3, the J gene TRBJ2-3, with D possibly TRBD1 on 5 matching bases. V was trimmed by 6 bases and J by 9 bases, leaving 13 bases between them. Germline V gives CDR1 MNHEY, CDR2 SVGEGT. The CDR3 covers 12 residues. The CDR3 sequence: CASSLQGTTQYF. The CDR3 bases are TGTGCCAGCAGCCTCCAGGGTACCACGCAGTATTTT.

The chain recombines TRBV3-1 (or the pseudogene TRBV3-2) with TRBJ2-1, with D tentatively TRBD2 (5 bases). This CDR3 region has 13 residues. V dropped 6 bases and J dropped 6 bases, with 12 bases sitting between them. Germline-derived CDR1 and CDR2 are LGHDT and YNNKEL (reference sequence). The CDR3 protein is CASRRSRGNEQFF. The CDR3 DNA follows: TGTGCCAGCAGACGGTCCCGGGGCAATGAGCAGTTCTTC.

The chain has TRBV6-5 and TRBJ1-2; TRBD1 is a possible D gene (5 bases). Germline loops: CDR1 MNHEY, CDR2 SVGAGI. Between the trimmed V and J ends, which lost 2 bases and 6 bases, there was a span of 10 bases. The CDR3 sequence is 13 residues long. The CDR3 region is CASSYGRVNGYTF. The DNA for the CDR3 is TGTGCCAGCAGTTACGGCAGGGTCAATGGCTACACCTTC.

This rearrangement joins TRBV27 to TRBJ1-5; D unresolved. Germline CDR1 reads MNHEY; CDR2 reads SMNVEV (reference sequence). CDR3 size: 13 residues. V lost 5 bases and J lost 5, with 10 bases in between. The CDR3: CASSLLLDQPQHF. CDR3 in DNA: TGTGCCAGCAGTCTACTTCTTGATCAGCCCCAGCATTTT.

As DNA, the CDR3 is TGTGCCAGCAGCACGACAGTGAATGAAAAACTGTTTTTT. Translating gives CASSTTVNEKLFF. This chain connects TRBV7-7 to TRBJ1-4; the D gene is possibly TRBD1 (5 bases). Germline CDR1 reads SSHAT; CDR2 reads FNYEAQ (reference sequence). The length of the CDR3 is 13 residues. With 5 bases removed from V and 5 bases from J, the gap between germline ends came to 9 bases.